These 7 T cell receptor beta chains came from one sample sequenced in a study of CD8+ T cells in alopecia areata. Extracted RNA was reverse transcribed into cDNA, the sequencing template. Profiling relied on immunoSEQ multiplex PCR, and the TCRdb table lists in-frame clones only, not all of them. The sample records 100,000 to 150,000 clones, roughly three fifths being singletons. The input for sequencing was CD4+ T cells sorted from blood, taken at week 0. The receptors come from a human donor with alopecia areata.

This chain connects TRBV7-2 to TRBJ2-7; 9 nucleotides agree with TRBD2. The CDR3 is 15 amino acids. V was clipped by 6 bases and J by 0 bases; unmatched bases: 6. Germline V gene lookup returns CDR1 SGHTA and CDR2 FQGNSA. CDR3 nucleotide sequence: TGTGCCAGCAGTAACCGCGGGGGGGCCTCCTACGAGCAGTACTTC. Its translation: CASSNRGGASYEQYF.

This clone has just a few counts. The rearrangement links TRBV28 to TRBJ2-4; D may be TRBD2 (6 bases). Trimming left V 1 base short and J 8 bases short, with 15 bases between. This CDR3 has 15 residues. Germline CDR1 is MDHEN and CDR2 is SYDVKM. The CDR3 bases are TGTGCCAGCAGTTTATCCCAGGGAGGTTTGGACATTCAGTACTTC. It codes for CASSLSQGGLDIQYF. Based on the CDR3 plus reference TRBV28 and TRBJ2-4, the full variable domain is DVKVTQSSRYLVKRTGEKVFLECVQDMDHENMFWYRQDPGLGLRLIYFSYDVKMKEKGDIPEGYSVSREKKERFSLILESASTNQTSMYLCASSLSQGGLDIQYFGAGTRLSVL.

The rearrangement joins TRBV28 to TRBJ2-7; no clear D gene. With 2 bases removed from V and 5 bases from J, the gap between germline ends came to 13 bases. The germline V gene has CDR1 MDHEN and CDR2 SYDVKM. The length of the CDR3 is 14 residues. The CDR3 loop is CASSLLVGSHEQYF. The CDR3 DNA follows: TGTGCCAGCAGTTTACTGGTAGGATCCCACGAGCAGTACTTC. The full variable domain, in which reference TRBV28 and TRBJ2-7 provide the parts outside the CDR3, is DVKVTQSSRYLVKRTGEKVFLECVQDMDHENMFWYRQDPGLGLRLIYFSYDVKMKEKGDIPEGYSVSREKKERFSLILESASTNQTSMYLCASSLLVGSHEQYFGPGTRLTVT.

A few counts support this clone. The chain has TRBV15 and TRBJ1-6; 7 nucleotides line up with TRBD1. Germline V lookup: CDR1 LNHNV, CDR2 YYDKDF (reference sequence). There are 14 residues in the CDR3. Losses at the gene ends were 3 bases for V and 10 bases for J; bases not matched to a gene: 6. The CDR3: CATSRVRDSSPLHF. The CDR3 region has the DNA TGTGCCACCAGCAGGGTTAGGGACAGCTCACCCCTCCACTTT.

The gene calls are TRBV27 and TRBJ2-2, with D possibly being TRBD1 or TRBD2 (5 bases each). The CDR3 runs 13 residues. The germline CDR1 and CDR2 sequences are MNHEY and SMNVEV (reference sequence). V dropped 3 bases and J dropped 6 bases, with 8 bases sitting between them. The CDR3 nucleotides read TGTGCCAGCAGTTTCTTGGGGGCCGGGGAGCTGTTTTTT. Protein: CASSFLGAGELFF.

The chain has TRBV10-3 and TRBJ2-2, with D tentatively TRBD1 (6 bases). Germline-derived CDR1 and CDR2 are ENHRY and SYGVKD. V was cut by 4 bases and J by 2 bases, with 11 bases left in between. There are 15 residues in the CDR3. Here the CDR3 reads CAISGRDTNTGELFF. The CDR3 DNA is TGTGCCATCAGTGGTCGGGACACCAACACCGGGGAGCTGTTTTTT.

The V call is TRBV4-1, the J call TRBJ2-7; perhaps TRBD2 as D (5 bases). V was trimmed by 0 bases and J by 3 bases, leaving 9 bases between them. Germline CDR1 reads MGHRA; CDR2 reads YSYEKL. This CDR3 is 14 amino acids long. CDR3 nucleotide sequence: TGCGCCAGCAGCCAAGAGGTAGCGAGCTACGAGCAGTACTTC. Protein product: CASSQEVASYEQYF.